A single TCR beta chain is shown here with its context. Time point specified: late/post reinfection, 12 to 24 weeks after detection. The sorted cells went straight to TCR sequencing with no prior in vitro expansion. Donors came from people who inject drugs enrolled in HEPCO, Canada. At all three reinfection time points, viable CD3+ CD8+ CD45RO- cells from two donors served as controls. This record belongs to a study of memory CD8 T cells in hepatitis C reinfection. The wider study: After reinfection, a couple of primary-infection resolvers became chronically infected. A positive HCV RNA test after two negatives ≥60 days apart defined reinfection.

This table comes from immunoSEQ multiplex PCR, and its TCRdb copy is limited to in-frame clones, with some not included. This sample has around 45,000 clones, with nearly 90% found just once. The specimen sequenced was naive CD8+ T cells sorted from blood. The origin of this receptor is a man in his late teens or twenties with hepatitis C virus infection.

The CDR3 coding sequence is TGTGCCAGCAGCTCTCAACAGGGGATGAACACTGAAGCTTTCTTT. Its protein is CASSSQQGMNTEAFF. The V gene is TRBV7-6, the J gene TRBJ1-1; 7 bases align to TRBD1. The CDR3 is made up of 15 amino acids. Germline assignment: CDR1 SGHVS and CDR2 FNYEAQ. Trimming took 4 bases from V and 0 from J; bases not matched to a gene: 5.